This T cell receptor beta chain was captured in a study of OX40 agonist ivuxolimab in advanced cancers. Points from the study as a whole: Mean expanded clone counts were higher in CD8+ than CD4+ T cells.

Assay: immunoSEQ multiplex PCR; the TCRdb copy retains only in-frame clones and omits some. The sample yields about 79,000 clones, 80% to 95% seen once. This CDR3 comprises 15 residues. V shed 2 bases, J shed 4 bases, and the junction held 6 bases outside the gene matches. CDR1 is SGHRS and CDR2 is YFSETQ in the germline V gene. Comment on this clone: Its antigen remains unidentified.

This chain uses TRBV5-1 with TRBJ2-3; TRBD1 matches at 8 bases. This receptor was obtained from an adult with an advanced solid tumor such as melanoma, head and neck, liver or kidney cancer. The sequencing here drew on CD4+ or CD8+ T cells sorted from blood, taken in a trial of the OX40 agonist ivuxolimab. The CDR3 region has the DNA TGCGCCAGCAGCTTAGGGGGACAGGTCCCAGATACGCAGTATTTT. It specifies CASSLGGQVPDTQYF.